A single sample gave rise to the 11 T cell receptor beta chains below, sequenced in a study of blood T cell repertoires in COVID-19. Sequencing used immunoSEQ multiplex PCR; TCRdb keeps in-frame clones, though not all of them. The profile shows 300,000 to 400,000 clones, 85% of them singletons. Sequenced: peripheral blood. Receptors were obtained from a human donor in a cohort sampled during active COVID-19.

This clone turned up a few times. The gene calls are TRBV5-6 and TRBJ1-1; D remains ambiguous. The V gene lost 2 bases and the J gene lost 3 bases, with 11 bases spanning the gap. The CDR3 loop spans 14 amino acids. CDR1 is SGHDT, CDR2 YYEEEE, per germline. CDR3 loop: CASSFLQRDTEAFF. The CDR3 coding sequence is TGTGCCAGCAGCTTTCTACAGAGGGACACTGAAGCTTTCTTT.

The CDR3 loop reads CASSEEGRVTAEQYF. In DNA, the CDR3 is TGTGCCAGCAGTGAGGAGGGCAGGGTCACCGCCGAGCAGTACTTC. V gene TRBV25-1 combines with J gene TRBJ2-7, with a possible D match to TRBD2 (6 bases). The CDR3 runs 15 residues. Trimming took off 3 bases at V and 6 bases at J, with 18 bases between the two ends. Germline lookup yields CDR1 MGHDK and CDR2 SYGVNS.

V and J are TRBV6-4 and TRBJ1-6; D might be TRBD1 (6 bases). V was cut by 6 bases and J by 5 bases, with 14 bases left in between. The CDR3 length is 15 residues. Germline lookup yields CDR1 MRHNA and CDR2 SNTAGT. Written as DNA, the CDR3 is TGTGCCAGCAGCCTGGGGGCAGGAGATAATTCACCCCTCCACTTT. Protein product: CASSLGAGDNSPLHF.

J is TRBJ2-1 and V is TRBV2, with a weak D call TRBD2 (5 bases). Germline CDR1 and CDR2: SNHLY and FYNNEI. This CDR3 has 15 amino acids. The V and J ends lost 5 bases and 7 bases respectively, with 18 bases between them. The CDR3 sequence: CASSTLDGEKNEQFF. Here the CDR3 DNA reads TGTGCCAGCAGTACTCTAGACGGGGAAAAGAATGAGCAGTTCTTC.

V gene TRBV9 combines with J gene TRBJ2-7; D unclear. CDR1 is SGDLS, CDR2 YYNGEE, per germline. The CDR3 is 13 residues long. Trimming took off 1 base at V and 4 bases at J, with 9 bases between the two ends. CDR3 DNA sequence: TGTGCCAGCAGCGTACACAGAAGGTACGAGCAGTACTTC. Translating it yields CASSVHRRYEQYF.

This clone has a single count. V usage is TRBV30 and J usage is TRBJ2-5; D gene ambiguous. From germline, CDR1 is GTSNPN and CDR2 SVGIG (reference sequence). The CDR3 contains 13 residues. V was pared by 8 bases and J by 5 bases, with 18 bases between. The CDR3 sequence is CAQRPSGSETQYF. The CDR3, as DNA: TGTGCCCAAAGGCCTAGTGGTAGTGAGACCCAGTACTTC.

The gene calls are TRBV30 and TRBJ1-6; D is unclear. Trimming shortened V by 1 base and J by 8 bases, and 9 bases separated the two germline ends. The CDR3 consists of 13 residues. Germline V lookup: CDR1 GTSNPN, CDR2 SVGIG (reference sequence). Here the CDR3 DNA reads TGTGCCTGGAGTGAGTCGAGGTATTCACCCCTCCACTTT. Translating gives CAWSESRYSPLHF. Complete variable domain (other parts from reference TRBV30 and TRBJ1-6): SQTIHQWPATLVQPVGSPLSLECTVEGTSNPNLYWYRQAAGRGLQLLFYSVGIGQISSEVPQNLSASRPQDRQFILSSKKLLLSDSGFYLCAWSESRYSPLHFGNGTRLTVT.

The gene calls are TRBV7-2 and TRBJ1-5; D is possibly TRBD1 (5 bases). With 5 bases removed from V and 4 bases from J, the gap between germline ends came to 18 bases. There are 16 residues in the CDR3. Germline loops: CDR1 SGHTA, CDR2 FQGNSA. CDR3 region: CASSQRGQGSNQPQHF. The CDR3 DNA follows: TGTGCCAGCAGCCAAAGAGGTCAGGGATCGAATCAGCCCCAGCATTTT.

This clone has only one observation. The CDR3 nucleotides read TGTGCCACCAGTGAAGGTTTGACTAGCACAGATACGCAGTATTTT. Amino acids: CATSEGLTSTDTQYF. The chain recombines TRBV24-1 with TRBJ2-3, with D hard to call. CDR3 length: 15 residues. Trimming took 4 bases from V and 0 from J, leaving 10 bases between them. Germline V CDR1 and CDR2: KGHDR, SFDVKD.

The chain couples TRBV4-1 to TRBJ1-2, with TRBD1 matching over 8 bases. With 0 bases clipped from V and 10 bases from J, the junction kept 10 bases outside the gene matches. Germline V gives CDR1 MGHRA, CDR2 YSYEKL. The CDR3 loop spans 15 amino acids. The CDR3 DNA is TGCGCCAGCAGCCAAGATCCCGGACAGGGTCTGGACTACACCTTC. Protein: CASSQDPGQGLDYTF.

This clone was seen just once. The chain recombines TRBV2 with TRBJ1-2; D perhaps matches TRBD1 (5 bases). The CDR3 extends over 15 amino acids. V lost 1 base and J lost 7, with 16 bases in between. CDR1 is SNHLY, CDR2 FYNNEI, per germline. CDR3 nucleotide sequence: TGTGCCAGCAGTGAAGGGGGCAGGACGTCTCGTGGCTACACCTTC. Protein sequence: CASSEGGRTSRGYTF.